The 21 T cell receptor beta chains listed next were all sequenced from one sample in a study of blood T cell repertoires in COVID-19. Sequenced by immunoSEQ multiplex PCR; TCRdb stores in-frame clones only, minus some. The profile shows some 260,000 clones, around four fifths of them singletons. Sequencing was performed on PBMCs or T cells enriched from blood (not recorded which). The receptors come from a man in his thirties or forties with acute COVID-19.

The chain joins TRBV7-6 to TRBJ1-2, with D possibly matching TRBD1 (6 bases). Trimming left V 2 bases short and J 6 bases short, with 10 bases between. The CDR3 extends over 13 amino acids. Germline assignment: CDR1 SGHVS and CDR2 FNYEAQ. The CDR3 here is CASSLKAGDGYTF. As DNA, the CDR3 is TGTGCCAGCAGCTTAAAAGCAGGGGATGGCTACACCTTC.

The chain joins TRBV5-5 to TRBJ2-2; D not resolved. Germline CDR1 SGHKS, CDR2 YYEKEE (reference sequence). The CDR3 loop spans 14 amino acids. V shed 2 bases and J shed 1 base, with 6 bases lying between them. In DNA, the CDR3 is TGTGCCAGCAGCTTCGGTCGGAACACCGGGGAGCTGTTTTTT. Its protein is CASSFGRNTGELFF. Drawing the rest from reference TRBV5-5 and TRBJ2-2, the complete variable domain is DAGVTQSPTHLIKTRGQQVTLRCSPISGHKSVSWYQQVLGQGPQFIFQYYEKEERGRGNFPDRFSARQFPNYSSELNVNALLLGDSALYLCASSFGRNTGELFFGEGSRLTVL.

The V call is TRBV5-8, the J call TRBJ1-2; 7 bases map to TRBD1. The CDR3 runs to 15 residues. The germline gives CDR1 SGHTS, CDR2 YDEGEE. After removal of 4 bases from V and 5 bases from J, the junction contained 11 bases not matched to a gene. The CDR3 DNA sequence: TGTGCCAGCAGCCAGGGACAGCTTTTTAATTATGGCTACACCTTC. Translating gives CASSQGQLFNYGYTF. The complete variable domain, with remaining parts taken from reference TRBV5-8 and TRBJ1-2, reads EAGVTQSPTHLIKTRGQQATLRCSPISGHTSVYWYQQALGLGLQFLLWYDEGEERNRGNFPPRFSGRQFPNYSSELNVNALELEDSALYLCASSQGQLFNYGYTFGSGTRLTVV.

The chain uses TRBV5-6 and TRBJ2-7; D possibly corresponds to TRBD1 (5 bases). V gave up 4 bases and J gave up 1 base, with 9 bases separating them. The V gene's germline CDR1 is SGHDT and CDR2 YYEEEE. This CDR3 spans 13 amino acids. The CDR3 bases are TGTGCCAGCAGCCAGGGTAGGTCCTACGAGCAGTACGTC. Protein product: CASSQGRSYEQYV.

This clone came up a few times. The rearrangement joins TRBV2 to TRBJ1-3; 9 bases match TRBD1. There are 11 residues in the CDR3. V was pared by 8 bases and J by 7 bases, with 0 bases of the junction left unmatched. In germline, CDR1 is SNHLY, CDR2 FYNNEI. As DNA, the CDR3 is TGTGCCAGCGGACAGGGGAACACCATATATTTT. Protein sequence: CASGQGNTIYF.

The chain carries TRBV10-3 and TRBJ1-3; D is unclear. Per the germline V gene, CDR1 is ENHRY and CDR2 is SYGVKD. V dropped 7 bases and J dropped 2 bases, with 3 bases sitting between them. This CDR3 has 11 residues. CDR3 loop: CAITAGNTIYF. The CDR3 bases are TGTGCCATCACGGCTGGAAACACCATATATTTT.

V usage is TRBV29-1 and J usage is TRBJ1-2, with TRBD1 identical over 7 bases. Germline CDR1 and CDR2: SQVTM and ANQGSEA. The CDR3 contains 12 residues. V shed 6 bases and J 7 bases; nucleotides not matched to a gene: 8. CDR3 residues: CSVLTGAGGYTF. The CDR3 bases are TGCAGCGTCCTAACAGGGGCGGGTGGCTACACCTTC.

The rearrangement uses TRBV3-1 (or the pseudogene TRBV3-2) and TRBJ1-2; D call uncertain. Germline CDR1 LGHDT, CDR2 YNNKEL (reference sequence). The CDR3 sequence is 12 residues long. The V gene lost 6 bases and the J gene lost 3 bases, with 8 bases spanning the gap. CDR3 loop: CASSNMDYGYTF. The CDR3, as DNA: TGTGCCAGCAGTAACATGGACTATGGCTACACCTTC.

The chain employs TRBV27 and TRBJ2-3, with a possible D match to TRBD2 (6 bases). The CDR3 is made up of 16 amino acids. Germline V CDR1 and CDR2: MNHEY, SMNVEV (reference sequence). The V end lost 0 bases, the J end lost 1 base, and 11 bases lay between the germline ends. The CDR3: CASSLSPPGGTDTQYF. CDR3 DNA sequence: TGTGCCAGCAGTTTATCGCCCCCGGGGGGCACAGATACGCAGTATTTT.

This clone was found a few times. The chain employs TRBV6-5 and TRBJ1-2; D is perhaps TRBD1 (6 bases). Trimming stripped 8 bases from V and 1 base from J, with 17 bases between. Germline loops: CDR1 MNHEY, CDR2 SVGAGI. The CDR3 is made up of 15 amino acids. CDR3 protein: CASGGAPVINYGYTF. The CDR3 DNA follows: TGTGCCAGCGGGGGGGCTCCAGTCATTAACTATGGCTACACCTTC.

The chain uses TRBV5-4 and TRBJ2-5, with 8 nucleotides matching TRBD1. Germline V gene data show CDR1 as SGHNT and CDR2 as YYREEE (reference sequence). This CDR3 region has 14 residues. V dropped 4 bases and J dropped 2; count of bases not matched to a gene: 4. The CDR3 reads CASSRDRQQETQYF. CDR3 nucleotides: TGTGCCAGCAGCAGGGACAGGCAACAAGAGACCCAGTACTTC. Full variable domain (rest looked up from reference TRBV5-4 and TRBJ2-5): ETGVTQSPTHLIKTRGQQVTLRCSSQSGHNTVSWYQQALGQGPQFIFQYYREEENGRGNFPPRFSGLQFPNYSSELNVNALELDDSALYLCASSRDRQQETQYFGPGTRLLVL.

The rearrangement uses TRBV6-5 and TRBJ1-2; D uncertain. Germline CDR1 reads MNHEY; CDR2 reads SVGAGI. The V gene lost 0 bases and the J gene lost 3 bases, with 11 bases spanning the gap. The CDR3 sequence is 15 residues long. Written as DNA, the CDR3 is TGTGCCAGCAGTTACTCGCGGACTGCCTACTATGGCTACACCTTC. Translation gives CASSYSRTAYYGYTF.

The rearrangement uses TRBV7-6 and TRBJ2-2; D is perhaps TRBD2 (5 bases). CDR1 is SGHVS and CDR2 is FNYEAQ in the germline V gene. The CDR3 has 14 residues. V gave up 0 bases and J gave up 7 bases, with 9 bases separating them. The CDR3 nucleotides read TGTGCCAGCAGCTTAGCCCTAGAGGGCGGGGAGCTGTTTTTT. This codes for CASSLALEGGELFF.

The CDR3 nucleotides are TGTGCCAGCAGCTTAGGGGGACTGGGGGGAGGAAACGAGCAGTACGTC. It yields the protein CASSLGGLGGGNEQYV. The rearrangement uses TRBV7-2 and TRBJ2-7, with a possible D match to TRBD2 (6 bases). The V gene lost 1 base and the J gene lost 5 bases, with 18 bases spanning the gap. Per the germline V gene, CDR1 is SGHTA and CDR2 is FQGNSA. The CDR3 sequence is 16 residues long.

The chain employs TRBV4-1 and TRBJ1-5, with D uncertain. The CDR3 is made up of 14 amino acids. CDR1 MGHRA and CDR2 YSYEKL come from the germline V gene. Trimming removed 3 bases from V and 3 bases from J, with 9 bases in between. The chain's CDR3 is CASSQRGSNQPQHF. The CDR3 coding sequence is TGCGCCAGCAGCCAGCGGGGATCCAATCAGCCCCAGCATTTT.

The chain uses TRBV7-3 and TRBJ2-1, with 10 bases lining up with TRBD2. The CDR3 spans 17 residues. The germline V gene has CDR1 SGHTA and CDR2 FQGTGA. The J segment lost 6 bases and the V segment lost 5 bases, leaving 13 bases of the junction unmatched. CDR3 in DNA: TGTGCCAGCAGCCAACTTCCGGGACTAGCGCTTCTCAATGAGCAGTTCTTC. Protein product: CASSQLPGLALLNEQFF.

This chain links TRBV4-1 with TRBJ1-4; TRBD1 matches at 8 bases. Losses at the gene ends were 4 bases for V and 3 bases for J; bases not matched to a gene: 4. CDR3 size: 15 residues. From germline, CDR1 is MGHRA and CDR2 YSYEKL. The chain's CDR3 is CASSRTGGANEKLFF. In nucleotides, the CDR3 is TGCGCCAGCAGCCGCACAGGGGGGGCTAATGAAAAACTGTTTTTT.

The chain has TRBV19 and TRBJ1-2; 7 bases match TRBD1. This CDR3 spans 15 amino acids. Germline CDR1 and CDR2: LNHDA and SQIVND (reference sequence). The trim removed 3 bases at V and 0 bases at J, leaving 4 bases unmatched. The DNA of the CDR3 is TGTGCCAGTAGTATCCGGGACAGCACTAACTATGGCTACACCTTC. This gives the protein CASSIRDSTNYGYTF. Full variable domain (remainder filled in from reference TRBV19 and TRBJ1-2): DGGITQSPKYLFRKEGQNVTLSCEQNLNHDAMYWYRQDPGQGLRLIYYSQIVNDFQKGDIAEGYSVSREKKESFPLTVTSAQKNPTAFYLCASSIRDSTNYGYTFGSGTRLTVV.

The V call is TRBV7-2, the J call TRBJ1-6; D may be TRBD1 (6 bases). The CDR3 loop spans 15 amino acids. The germline CDR1 and CDR2 sequences are SGHTA and FQGNSA. The V end was cut by 2 bases, the J end by 7 bases, with 12 bases between. This chain's CDR3 is CASSLNGQPNSPLHF. CDR3 DNA sequence: TGTGCCAGCAGCTTAAACGGACAGCCGAATTCACCCCTCCACTTT.

The gene calls are TRBV7-9 and TRBJ2-7, with 8 bases matching TRBD1. CDR3 size: 14 residues. V was pared by 4 bases and J by 2 bases, with 4 bases of the junction left unmatched. The V gene's germline CDR1 is SEHNR and CDR2 FQNEAQ (reference sequence). CDR3 DNA sequence: TGTGCCAGCAGCTCAGACAGGGGCCCCTACGAGCAGTACGTC. This encodes CASSSDRGPYEQYV.

The rearrangement joins TRBV5-1 to TRBJ1-6; weak D call: TRBD1 (6 bases). Trimming took 2 bases from V and 10 from J, leaving 13 bases between them. Germline CDR1 and CDR2: SGHRS and YFSETQ. The CDR3 consists of 14 residues. CDR3 bases: TGCGCCAGCAGCTTATTGGGGGCAGACTCACCCCTCCACTTT. Translated: CASSLLGADSPLHF.